This passage covers 26 T cell receptor beta chains from one sample sequenced in a study of blood T cell repertoires in COVID-19. Assay: immunoSEQ multiplex PCR; the TCRdb copy retains only in-frame clones and omits some. The table has some 130,000 clones, around 84% seen once. Sequencing used PBMCs or T cells enriched from blood (not recorded which). These receptors were obtained from a man aged 35 to 55 with acute COVID-19.

The chain couples TRBV6-5 to TRBJ2-7; 7 bases map to TRBD2. From germline, CDR1 is MNHEY and CDR2 SVGAGI. The CDR3 sequence is 15 residues long. The V segment lost 0 bases and the J segment 3 bases; nucleotides outside the gene matches: 5. As DNA, the CDR3 is TGTGCCAGCAGTTACTCGCTAGCGGAGAACTACGAGCAGTACTTC. Its protein product is CASSYSLAENYEQYF.

This chain's CDR3 is CASSMGQGDFF. The DNA for the CDR3 is TGCGCCAGCAGCATGGGACAGGGCGACTTCTTC. The chain links TRBV5-1 to TRBJ2-1; 9 bases fit TRBD1. CDR3 length: 11 amino acids. The trim removed 4 bases at V and 16 bases at J, leaving 6 bases unmatched. Germline-derived CDR1 and CDR2 are SGHRS and YFSETQ.

J is TRBJ2-7 and V is TRBV18; 8 bases agree with TRBD1. Germline CDR1 and CDR2: KGHSH and LQKENI. V dropped 4 bases and J dropped 7; count of bases not matched to a gene: 6. The CDR3 consists of 13 residues. CDR3 residues: CASSLQGAGEQYF. CDR3 in DNA: TGTGCCAGCTCACTCCAGGGGGCGGGGGAGCAGTACTTC.

The V call is TRBV7-2, the J call TRBJ2-5, with D possibly being TRBD1 (6 bases). Germline CDR1 is SGHTA and CDR2 is FQGNSA. V lost 5 bases and J lost 5, with 12 bases in between. The CDR3 is made up of 13 amino acids. CDR3 protein: CASSPGALETQYF. CDR3 sequence (DNA): TGTGCCAGCAGCCCAGGGGCGCTCGAGACCCAGTACTTC. The full variable domain, completed using reference TRBV7-2 and TRBJ2-5, is GAGVSQSPSNKVTEKGKDVELRCDPISGHTALYWYRQSLGQGLEFLIYFQGNSAPDKSGLPSDRFSAERTGGSVSTLTIQRTQQEDSAVYLCASSPGALETQYFGPGTRLLVL.

This chain connects TRBV6-5 to TRBJ1-1; weak D call: TRBD1 (5 bases). Germline CDR1 is MNHEY and CDR2 is SVGAGI. The V gene lost 5 bases and the J gene lost 11 bases, with 15 bases spanning the gap. CDR3 length equals 12 residues. CDR3 sequence: CASSRAGFRAFF. CDR3 DNA: TGTGCCAGCAGTCGTGCAGGGTTTCGGGCTTTCTTT.

This chain links TRBV28 with TRBJ1-4, with 8 bases matching TRBD1. The ends lost 6 bases at V and 8 bases at J; junction bases unmatched: 11. Germline V gene data show CDR1 as MDHEN and CDR2 as SYDVKM. This CDR3 spans 15 amino acids. The CDR3 DNA reads TGTGCCAGCAGAGAAACAGGGGGAAATGGAGAAAAACTGTTTTTT. Residues: CASRETGGNGEKLFF.

This chain uses TRBV5-1 with TRBJ2-1, with 8 bases matching TRBD1. V lost 0 bases to trimming and J lost 9 bases; unmatched junction nucleotides: 5. Germline lookup yields CDR1 SGHRS and CDR2 YFSETQ. This CDR3 is 14 amino acids long. The CDR3 spells CASSLGAGGVEQFF. CDR3 bases: TGCGCCAGCAGCTTGGGGGCAGGGGGCGTTGAGCAGTTCTTC.

The V call is TRBV7-9, the J call TRBJ2-1, with D possibly being TRBD2 (7 bases). Germline assignment: CDR1 SEHNR and CDR2 FQNEAQ (reference sequence). V was cut by 5 bases and J by 4 bases, with 18 bases left in between. The CDR3 has 16 residues. CDR3 in DNA: TGTGCCAGCAGCCCTCATATGGGGGGGCAATACAATGAGCAGTTCTTC. Protein sequence: CASSPHMGGQYNEQFF. Using reference TRBV7-9 and TRBJ2-1 for the parts outside the CDR3, the full variable domain is DTGVSQNPRHKITKRGQNVTFRCDPISEHNRLYWYRQTLGQGPEFLTYFQNEAQLEKSRLLSDRFSAERPKGSFSTLEIQRTEQGDSAMYLCASSPHMGGQYNEQFFGPGTRLTVL.

On this clone itself: Other DNA sequences within the sample encode an identical CDR3. The J gene is TRBJ2-7, the V gene TRBV18; 7 bases align to TRBD2. V was clipped by 2 bases and J by 6 bases; unmatched bases: 1. The CDR3 runs 12 residues. CDR1 and CDR2 (germline): KGHSH, LQKENI. This CDR3 reads CASSPGEGEQYF. CDR3 bases: TGTGCCAGCTCACCAGGGGAGGGCGAGCAGTACTTC.

In regard to this clone: The DNA is omitted, as the CDR3 cannot be located on it reliably, and the CDR3 follows TCRdb's listing. The rearrangement uses TRBV9 and TRBJ2-3; the table's D gene call, TRBD2, was not cross checked with the DNA. CDR1 SGDLS and CDR2 YYNGEE come from the germline V gene. The CDR3 spans 12 residues, counting both ends. CDR3 protein: CASSVAEGTQWF.

This clone was seen a handful of times. This chain connects TRBV27 to TRBJ2-5; TRBD2 matches at 8 bases. There are 17 residues in the CDR3. The trim removed 2 bases at V and 5 bases at J, leaving 13 bases unmatched. Germline CDR1 and CDR2: MNHEY and SMNVEV (reference sequence). Here the CDR3 reads CASSLNPRGGRGETQYF. CDR3 nucleotide sequence: TGTGCCAGCAGTTTAAACCCCCGGGGGGGGCGAGGTGAGACCCAGTACTTC.

This clone was found a few times. The chain couples TRBV11-1 to TRBJ1-1; D perhaps matches TRBD1 (6 bases). The CDR3 covers 14 residues. The germline V gene has CDR1 SGHAT and CDR2 FQDESV (reference sequence). V lost 5 bases and J 4 bases, leaving 14 bases between the germline ends. The CDR3 region is CASSQRGSGTEAFF. CDR3 in DNA: TGTGCCAGCAGCCAAAGGGGGAGTGGCACTGAAGCTTTCTTT.

The gene calls are TRBV19 and TRBJ2-5; TRBD2 matches at 12 bases. There are 20 residues in the CDR3. Unmatched junction bases numbered 11, after V lost 0 bases and J lost 0 bases. Germline CDR1 and CDR2: LNHDA and SQIVND (reference sequence). In DNA, the CDR3 is TGTGCCAGTAGTATAGAAGATACTAGCGGGAGGCCGAGCTACCAAGAGACCCAGTACTTC. Amino acids: CASSIEDTSGRPSYQETQYF.

The rearrangement links TRBV20-1 to TRBJ2-7; 7 nucleotides match TRBD1. J gave up 7 bases and V 5 bases, and 5 bases lay outside the gene matches. Germline lookup yields CDR1 DFQATT and CDR2 SNEGSKA (reference sequence). This CDR3 region has 11 residues. CDR3 sequence reads: CSAPDRREQYF. The CDR3 DNA sequence: TGCAGTGCTCCGGACAGGCGGGAGCAGTACTTC.

The genes are TRBV6-5 and TRBJ2-7; TRBD1 might be the D (5 bases). This CDR3 has 12 amino acids. With 6 bases removed from V and 1 base from J, the gap between germline ends came to 7 bases. The germline gives CDR1 MNHEY, CDR2 SVGAGI. The CDR3, as DNA: TGTGCCAGCAGGAGACAGTCCTACGAGCAGTACTTC. Translating it yields CASRRQSYEQYF.

This clone has only one observation. J is TRBJ1-5 and V is TRBV3-1 (or the pseudogene TRBV3-2), with unresolved D. The length of the CDR3 is 17 residues. The V end lost 5 bases, the J end lost 5 bases, and 22 bases lay between the germline ends. Germline V gene data show CDR1 as LGHDT and CDR2 as YNNKEL (reference sequence). The CDR3 bases are TGTGCCAGCAGCGTTTCTGGTCCTTTTTGGCATCATCAGCCCCAGCATTTT. The encoded protein is CASSVSGPFWHHQPQHF.

This clone was recorded a few times. The chain links TRBV30 to TRBJ1-2, with D maybe TRBD1 (5 bases). V was trimmed by 0 bases and J by 4 bases, leaving 12 bases between them. This CDR3 comprises 14 residues. Germline CDR1 and CDR2: GTSNPN and SVGIG (reference sequence). CDR3: CAWSVQWGGYGYTF. In nucleotides, the CDR3 is TGTGCCTGGAGTGTACAGTGGGGGGGCTATGGCTACACCTTC.

This rearrangement joins TRBV6-5 to TRBJ1-5; TRBD1 matches at 9 bases. Germline-derived CDR1 and CDR2 are MNHEY and SVGAGI. The trim removed 6 bases at V and 5 bases at J, leaving 8 bases unmatched. The CDR3 loop spans 15 amino acids. The CDR3 sequence is CASSLGTGNDQPQHF. CDR3 DNA: TGTGCCAGCAGCCTAGGGACAGGGAACGATCAGCCCCAGCATTTT.

The chain is built from TRBV10-3 and TRBJ2-7; the match to TRBD1 covers 9 bases. Unmatched junction bases numbered 7, after V lost 8 bases and J lost 2 bases. The germline V gene encodes CDR1 ENHRY and CDR2 SYGVKD. This CDR3 spans 14 amino acids. This chain's CDR3 is CAIGLGQGPYEQYF. CDR3 in DNA: TGTGCCATCGGTCTAGGACAGGGGCCCTACGAGCAGTACTTC.

The rearrangement joins TRBV4-2 to TRBJ2-5, with D possibly matching TRBD1 (6 bases). The ends were cut back, 0 bases at V and 2 bases at J, with 13 bases in the middle. Germline loops: CDR1 LGHNA, CDR2 YNFKEQ. The CDR3 has 16 amino acids. For the CDR3, the DNA is TGTGCCAGCAGCCAAGATTGGGGGCGACTACAAGAGACCCAGTACTTC. It codes for CASSQDWGRLQETQYF.

The rearrangement uses TRBV28 and TRBJ1-2, with unresolved D. The CDR3 consists of 14 residues. V was clipped by 1 base and J by 2 bases, with 8 bases between them. Germline V CDR1 and CDR2: MDHEN, SYDVKM. The CDR3 is CASSLFENNYGYTF. For the CDR3, the DNA is TGTGCCAGCAGTTTATTTGAGAACAACTATGGCTACACCTTC.

The chain is built from TRBV19 and TRBJ2-7; TRBD2 agrees at 8 bases. Germline assignment: CDR1 LNHDA and CDR2 SQIVND (reference sequence). The ends lost 3 bases at V and 0 bases at J; junction bases unmatched: 4. CDR3 length: 15 residues. CDR3 in DNA: TGTGCCAGTAGTATCTCTAGCGGGCCCTCCTACGAGCAGTACTTC. Translation: CASSISSGPSYEQYF.

This chain connects TRBV5-1 to TRBJ2-1; 12 positions agree with TRBD2. This CDR3 comprises 15 residues. Germline assignment: CDR1 SGHRS and CDR2 YFSETQ. Losses at the gene ends were 1 base for V and 5 bases for J; bases not matched to a gene: 1. CDR3 nucleotides: TGCGCCAGCAGCTTGACTAGCGGGGGGAACAATGAGCAGTTCTTC. Its translation: CASSLTSGGNNEQFF.

V usage is TRBV7-9 and J usage is TRBJ1-5; D remains ambiguous. The V gene lost 2 bases and the J gene lost 5 bases, with 4 bases spanning the gap. Per germline, CDR1 SEHNR and CDR2 FQNEAQ (reference sequence). The CDR3 is 12 amino acids. CDR3 residues: CASSLRDQPQHF. The CDR3 DNA reads TGTGCCAGCAGCTTACGAGATCAGCCCCAGCATTTT.

The V and J genes are TRBV7-2 and TRBJ2-1; 10 nucleotides align to TRBD2. J lost 9 bases, V lost 5 bases, and 10 bases had no gene match. In germline, CDR1 is SGHTA, CDR2 FQGNSA. The CDR3 is 15 amino acids. The CDR3 region is CASSQQVEREGEQFF. The CDR3 nucleotides read TGTGCCAGCAGCCAACAGGTGGAGCGGGAGGGTGAGCAGTTCTTC.

The chain links TRBV30 to TRBJ1-5, with a possible D match to TRBD1 (5 bases). CDR3 length: 15 residues. CDR1 is GTSNPN, CDR2 SVGIG, per germline (reference sequence). Trimming shortened V by 3 bases and J by 0 bases, and 12 bases separated the two germline ends. The CDR3: CAWRKQGVSNQPQHF. The CDR3 DNA reads TGTGCCTGGAGAAAGCAGGGCGTTAGCAATCAGCCCCAGCATTTT. The full variable domain, rest sourced from reference TRBV30 and TRBJ1-5, is SQTIHQWPATLVQPVGSPLSLECTVEGTSNPNLYWYRQAAGRGLQLLFYSVGIGQISSEVPQNLSASRPQDRQFILSSKKLLLSDSGFYLCAWRKQGVSNQPQHFGDGTRLSIL.